This TCR beta chain stems from a study of blood T cell repertoires in COVID-19. Study-wide background: The United States, Italy and Spain provided the acute and convalescent COVID-19 samples. Nucleic acid was either cDNA or gDNA, and it came from T cells, B-cell-depleted T cells, or PBMCs.

Under the authors' procedure: Using reference gene primer amplification, nucleated cell counts were estimated. Libraries were prepared by immunoSEQ multiplex PCR; TCRdb keeps only in-frame clonotypes and omits some of them. Clone size and V and J calls were adopted from that table, with D and trimming inferred from the DNA. Altogether 220,000 or so clones are present, 82% being singletons, with the ten largest covering over 1.5%. The sample was peripheral blood. The clonotype comes from a woman aged 80 or over with acute or convalescent COVID-19.

Here the CDR3 DNA reads TGCGCCAGCAGCCCAACCGGGGGGTACACAGATACGCAGTATTTT. It specifies CASSPTGGYTDTQYF. V is TRBV5-1 and J is TRBJ2-3; 7 nucleotides align to TRBD2. V dropped 4 bases and J dropped 2; count of bases not matched to a gene: 7. The CDR3 loop spans 15 amino acids. Germline lookup yields CDR1 SGHRS and CDR2 YFSETQ. Based on the CDR3 plus reference TRBV5-1 and TRBJ2-3, the full variable domain is KAGVTQTPRYLIKTRGQQVTLSCSPISGHRSVSWYQQTPGQGLQFLFEYFSETQRNKGNFPGRFSGRQFSNSRSEMNVSTLELGDSALYLCASSPTGGYTDTQYFGPGTRLTVL.